This T cell receptor beta chain was captured by sequencing in a study of blood T cells in healthy people across ages. Points from the study as a whole: Per million T cells, TCR beta diversity dropped about linearly as age rose. Unsorted PBMCs blocked a conclusive comparison of naive and antigen-experienced cells.

Extracted total RNA amounted to at least 5.5 micrograms for each sample. This clonotype was seen a handful of times. Its antigen is undetermined. For the second PCR, which ran for 7 to 11 cycles, a sample-barcoded 5' primer and a J-beta primer mix were used. Per sample, CDR3-containing paired-end reads numbered at least 3 million. From the 5' RACE reads, TCRdb called clonotypes with MiXCR, one entry per CDR3 protein. The top ten clones hold 23% of a sample with 1,800,000 or so distinct CDR3 sequences, approximately 39% of them seen once. The material sequenced was blood. The TCR sequence derives from a human donor in good health.

CDR3 coding DNA: TGTGCCAGCATATCCTCGGCAGGGAAGGGTTCCTACGAGCAGTACTTC. The encoded protein is CASISSAGKGSYEQYF. V is TRBV6-2 or TRBV6-3 and J is TRBJ2-7; the D gene is possibly TRBD1 (5 bases). V lost 7 bases and J lost 1, with 20 bases in between. The CDR3 sequence is 16 residues long. Germline V gene lookup returns CDR1 MNHEY and CDR2 SVGEGT.